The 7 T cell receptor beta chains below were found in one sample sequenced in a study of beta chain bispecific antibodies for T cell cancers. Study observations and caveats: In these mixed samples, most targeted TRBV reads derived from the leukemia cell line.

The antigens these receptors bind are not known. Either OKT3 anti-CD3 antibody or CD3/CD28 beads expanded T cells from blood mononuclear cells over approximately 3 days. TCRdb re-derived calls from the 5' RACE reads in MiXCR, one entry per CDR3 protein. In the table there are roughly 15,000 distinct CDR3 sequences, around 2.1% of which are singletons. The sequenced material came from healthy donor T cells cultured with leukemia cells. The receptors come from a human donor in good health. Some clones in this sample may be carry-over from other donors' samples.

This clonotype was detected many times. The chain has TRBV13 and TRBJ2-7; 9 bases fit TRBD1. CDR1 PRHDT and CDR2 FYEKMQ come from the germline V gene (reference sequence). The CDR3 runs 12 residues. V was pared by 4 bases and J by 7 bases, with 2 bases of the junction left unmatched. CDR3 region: CASSSGQGEQYF. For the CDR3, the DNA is TGTGCCAGCAGCTCCGGACAGGGGGAGCAGTACTTC.

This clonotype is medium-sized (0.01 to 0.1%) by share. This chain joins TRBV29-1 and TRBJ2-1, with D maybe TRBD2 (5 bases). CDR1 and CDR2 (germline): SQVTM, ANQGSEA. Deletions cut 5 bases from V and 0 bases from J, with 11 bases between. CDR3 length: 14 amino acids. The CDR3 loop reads CSVQWGASYNEQFF. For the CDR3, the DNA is TGCAGCGTTCAATGGGGAGCCTCCTACAATGAGCAGTTCTTC.

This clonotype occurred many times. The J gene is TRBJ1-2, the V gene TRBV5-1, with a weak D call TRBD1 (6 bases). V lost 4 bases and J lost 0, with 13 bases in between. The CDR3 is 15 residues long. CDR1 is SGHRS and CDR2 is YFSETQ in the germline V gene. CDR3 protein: CASSPGTQANYGYTF. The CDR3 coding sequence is TGCGCCAGCAGCCCCGGGACACAAGCTAACTATGGCTACACCTTC.

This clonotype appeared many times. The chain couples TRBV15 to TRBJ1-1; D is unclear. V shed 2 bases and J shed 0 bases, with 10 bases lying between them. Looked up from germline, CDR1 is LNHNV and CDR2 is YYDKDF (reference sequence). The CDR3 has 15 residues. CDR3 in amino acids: CATSRPTVMNTEAFF. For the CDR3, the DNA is TGTGCCACCAGCAGACCGACGGTCATGAACACTGAAGCTTTCTTT.

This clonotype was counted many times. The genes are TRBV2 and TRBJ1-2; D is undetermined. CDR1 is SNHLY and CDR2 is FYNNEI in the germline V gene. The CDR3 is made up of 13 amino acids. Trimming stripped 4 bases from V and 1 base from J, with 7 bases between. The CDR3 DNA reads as TGTGCCAGCAGTGGGGAGGATAACTATGGCTACACCTTC. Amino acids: CASSGEDNYGYTF.

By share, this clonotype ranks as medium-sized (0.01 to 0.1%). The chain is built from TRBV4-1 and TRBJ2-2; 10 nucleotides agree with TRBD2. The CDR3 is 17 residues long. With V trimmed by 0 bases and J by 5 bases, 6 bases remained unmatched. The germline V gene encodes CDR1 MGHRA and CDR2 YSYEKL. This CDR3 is CASSQDLTSGWTGELFF. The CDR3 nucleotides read TGCGCCAGCAGCCAAGATCTGACTAGCGGGTGGACCGGGGAGCTGTTTTTT.

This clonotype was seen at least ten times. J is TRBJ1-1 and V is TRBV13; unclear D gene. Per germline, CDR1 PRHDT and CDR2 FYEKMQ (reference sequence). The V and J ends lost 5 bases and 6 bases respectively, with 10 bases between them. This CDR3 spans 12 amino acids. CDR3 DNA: TGTGCCAGCAGCACTAGCCCGGCTGAAGCTTTCTTT. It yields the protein CASSTSPAEAFF.